This T cell receptor (beta chain) came from a study of OX40 agonist ivuxolimab in advanced cancers. For this clone: Its antigen is undetermined.

Clones were read by immunoSEQ multiplex PCR, and TCRdb kept only the in-frame ones, dropping some. Among about 100,000 clones listed, approximately 80% were seen once. Overall study results and limits: Within 6 weeks, CD4+ and CD8+ blood T cells expanded clonally at 0.1 to 3.0 mg/kg. More expanded clones were seen, on average, in CD8+ T cells than in CD4+.

CDR1 and CDR2 from the germline V gene are SGHTS and YDEGEE. The trim removed 5 bases at V and 8 bases at J, leaving 3 bases unmatched. This CDR3 is 12 amino acids long. Sample: CD4+ or CD8+ T cells sorted from blood, taken in a trial of the OX40 agonist ivuxolimab. The source of this sequence is an adult with an advanced solid tumor such as melanoma, head and neck, liver or kidney cancer. This chain uses TRBV5-8 with TRBJ1-4; 7 bases match TRBD1. CDR3 region: CASSLQGEKLFF. For the CDR3, the DNA is TGTGCCAGCAGTCTACAGGGGGAAAAACTGTTTTTT.